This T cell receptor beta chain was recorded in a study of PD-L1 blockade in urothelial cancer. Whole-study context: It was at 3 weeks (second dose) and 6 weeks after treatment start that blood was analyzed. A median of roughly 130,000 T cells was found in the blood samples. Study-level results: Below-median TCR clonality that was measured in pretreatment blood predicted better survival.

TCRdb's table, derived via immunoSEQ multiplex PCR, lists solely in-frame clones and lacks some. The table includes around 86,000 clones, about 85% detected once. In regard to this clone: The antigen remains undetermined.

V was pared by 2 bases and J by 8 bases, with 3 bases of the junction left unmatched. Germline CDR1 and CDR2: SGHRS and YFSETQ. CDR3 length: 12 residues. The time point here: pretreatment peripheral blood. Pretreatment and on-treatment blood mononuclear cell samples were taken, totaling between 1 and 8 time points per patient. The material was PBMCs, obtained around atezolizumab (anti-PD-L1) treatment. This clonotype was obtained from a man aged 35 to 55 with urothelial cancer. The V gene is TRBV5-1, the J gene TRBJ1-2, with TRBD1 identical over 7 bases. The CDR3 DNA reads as TGCGCCAGCAGCTTCGACAGGGCAGGCTACACCTTC. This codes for CASSFDRAGYTF.